The clone carrying this T cell receptor beta chain was observed a handful of times. Trimming at V came to 4 bases and at J to 6 bases, leaving 2 bases not matched to a gene. Germline-derived CDR1 and CDR2 are SGHAT and FQDESV (reference sequence). The CDR3 runs to 13 residues. Source study methods: Reference gene primers were amplified, and this amplification served to estimate nucleated cell counts. Profiling relied on immunoSEQ multiplex PCR, and the TCRdb table lists in-frame clones only, not all of them. V and J calls and clone size are those listed in that table; D and trimming were worked out from the DNA. Among around 55,000 clones listed, around 84% were seen once. This record belongs to a study of blood T cell repertoires in COVID-19. Background on the study: Sites in the United States, Italy and Spain provided acute and convalescent COVID-19 samples. In each case, the material was cDNA or gDNA derived from T cells, B-cell-depleted T cells, or PBMCs.

This sequence originates from a human donor in a cohort sampled during active or convalescent COVID-19. V is TRBV11-1 and J is TRBJ2-2; TRBD2 agrees at 7 bases. Sequenced material: peripheral blood. Here the CDR3 reads CASSSRGAGELFF. For the CDR3, the DNA is TGTGCCAGCAGCTCCCGGGGGGCCGGGGAGCTGTTTTTT.